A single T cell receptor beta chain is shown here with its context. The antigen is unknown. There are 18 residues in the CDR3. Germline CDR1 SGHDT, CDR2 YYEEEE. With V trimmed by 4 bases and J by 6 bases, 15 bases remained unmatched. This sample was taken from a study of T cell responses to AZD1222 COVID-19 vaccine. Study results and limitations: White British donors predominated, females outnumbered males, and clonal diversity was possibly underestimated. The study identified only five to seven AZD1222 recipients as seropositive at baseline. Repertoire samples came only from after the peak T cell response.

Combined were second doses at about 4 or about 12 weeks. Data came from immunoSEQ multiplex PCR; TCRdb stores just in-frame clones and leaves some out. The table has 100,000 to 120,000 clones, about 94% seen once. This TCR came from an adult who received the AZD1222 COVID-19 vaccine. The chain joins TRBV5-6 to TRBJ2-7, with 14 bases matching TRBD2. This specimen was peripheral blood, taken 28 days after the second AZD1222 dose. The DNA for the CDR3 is TGTGCCAGCAGCCTACCGGGACTAGCGGGAGAACTAACTCGCGAGCAGTACTTC. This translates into CASSLPGLAGELTREQYF.